This is a list of T cell receptor beta chains from one sample in a study of blood T cell repertoires in COVID-19. Libraries were prepared by immunoSEQ multiplex PCR; TCRdb keeps only in-frame clonotypes and omits some of them. The sample consists of roughly 200,000 clones, roughly 85% of them appearing once. The specimen was PBMCs or T cells enriched from blood (not recorded which). Receptor source: a man aged 35-49 years who had recovered from COVID-19. CDR3s include the opening cysteine and the closing phenylalanine or tryptophan. D genes are given only for firm matches. Where a row states a size, it is once, few, many or the class of an expanded clone; other rows omit it.

j_call | d_call | clone_size | v_call | cdr3_nt | cdr3_aa
TRBJ2-7 | - | - | TRBV19 | TGTGCCAGTAGTTCCGGGGCCTACGAGCAGTACTTC | CASSSGAYEQYF
TRBJ1-1 | - | - | TRBV5-6 | TGTGCCAGCAGCTTGGGAGGCGCGGGGACTGAAGCTTTCTTT | CASSLGGAGTEAFF
TRBJ2-7 | - | - | TRBV5-8 | TGTGCCAGCAGTTGGGACACCCGATGGGAGCAGTACTTC | CASSWDTRWEQYF
TRBJ2-1 | - | - | TRBV28 | TGTGCCAGCAGATCCGGGACGGACAGTGCGAATGAGCAGTTCTTC | CASRSGTDSANEQFF
TRBJ2-5 | TRBD2 | - | TRBV5-1 | TGCGCCAGCAGCTCAACGGGGGGTTCGGTAAAAGAGACCCAGTACTTC | CASSSTGGSVKETQYF
TRBJ2-1 | TRBD1 | - | TRBV5-6 | TGTGCCAGCAGCCGTAACAGGGGTGCCTACAATGAGCAGTTCTTC | CASSRNRGAYNEQFF
TRBJ1-6 | TRBD1 | - | TRBV19 | TGTGCCAGTAGTGCGGGACAGGGGAAATATTCACCCCTCCACTTT | CASSAGQGKYSPLHF
TRBJ1-4 | TRBD1 | - | TRBV19 | TGTGCCAGTAGTATAGGTCAGGGGGTCGGTGAAAAACTGTTTTTT | CASSIGQGVGEKLFF
TRBJ1-1 | - | - | TRBV5-4 | TGTGCCAGCAGCCCTCGACAGCATGCGAGTGCTGAAGCTTTCTTT | CASSPRQHASAEAFF
TRBJ2-2 | - | - | TRBV21-1 | TGTGCCAGCAGCAACGAGTCGGAGGCGGGGCTGTTTTTT | CASSNESEAGLFF
TRBJ2-6 | - | few | TRBV18 | TGTGCCAGCTCACCACCGAGAATCTCTGGGGCCAACGTCCTGACTTTC | CASSPPRISGANVLTF
TRBJ2-5 | - | - | TRBV3-1/TRBV3-2 | TGTGCCAGCAGCCAAGGGGACTTCCAAGAGACCCAGTACTTC | CASSQGDFQETQYF
TRBJ2-7 | TRBD2 | - | TRBV7-6 | TGTGCCAGCAGCTTAGAAAGAGCGGGAGGGCCCTACGAGCAGTACTTC | CASSLERAGGPYEQYF